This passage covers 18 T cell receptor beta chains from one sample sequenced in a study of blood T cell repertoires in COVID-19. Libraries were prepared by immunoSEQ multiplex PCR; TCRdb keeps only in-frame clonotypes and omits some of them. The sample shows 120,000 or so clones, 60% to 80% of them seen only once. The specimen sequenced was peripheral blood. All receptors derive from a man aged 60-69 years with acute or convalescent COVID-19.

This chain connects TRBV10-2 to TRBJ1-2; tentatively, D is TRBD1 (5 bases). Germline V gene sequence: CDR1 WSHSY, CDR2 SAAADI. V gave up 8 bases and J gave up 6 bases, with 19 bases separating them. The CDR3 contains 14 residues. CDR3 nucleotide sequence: TGCGCCAGCTCTCGCGACAGCGCTCGGGATGGCTACACCTTC. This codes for CASSRDSARDGYTF.

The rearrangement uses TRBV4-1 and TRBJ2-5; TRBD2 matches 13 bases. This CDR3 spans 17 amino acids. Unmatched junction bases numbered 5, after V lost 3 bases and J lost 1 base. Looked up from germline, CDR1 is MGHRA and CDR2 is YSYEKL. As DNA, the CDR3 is TGCGCCAGCAGCCAGGGACTAGCGGGATTGCCCCAAGAGACCCAGTACTTC. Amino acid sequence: CASSQGLAGLPQETQYF.

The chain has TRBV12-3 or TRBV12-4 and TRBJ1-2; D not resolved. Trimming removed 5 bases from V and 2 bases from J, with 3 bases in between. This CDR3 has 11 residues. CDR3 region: CASSINYGYTF. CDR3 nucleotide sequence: TGTGCCAGCAGTATAAACTATGGCTACACCTTC.

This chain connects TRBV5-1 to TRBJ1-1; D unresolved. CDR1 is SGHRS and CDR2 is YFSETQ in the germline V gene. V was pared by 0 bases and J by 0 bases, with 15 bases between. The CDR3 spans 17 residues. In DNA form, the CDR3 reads TGCGCCAGCAGCTTGGTGGGCACCCAAAGTATGAACACTGAAGCTTTCTTT. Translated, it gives CASSLVGTQSMNTEAFF.

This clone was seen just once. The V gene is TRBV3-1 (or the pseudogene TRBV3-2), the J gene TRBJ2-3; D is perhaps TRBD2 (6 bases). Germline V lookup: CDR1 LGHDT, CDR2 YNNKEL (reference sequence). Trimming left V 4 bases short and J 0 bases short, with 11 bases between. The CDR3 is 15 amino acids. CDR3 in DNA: TGTGCCAGCAGCCCGACTAGAACAAGCACAGATACGCAGTATTTT. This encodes CASSPTRTSTDTQYF.

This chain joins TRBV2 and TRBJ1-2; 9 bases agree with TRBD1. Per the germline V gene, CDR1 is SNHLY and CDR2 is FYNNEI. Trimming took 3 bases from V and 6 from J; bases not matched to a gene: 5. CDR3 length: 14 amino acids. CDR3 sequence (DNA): TGTGCCAGCAGTGAGGGGGACAGGGTGGATGGCTACACCTTC. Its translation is CASSEGDRVDGYTF.

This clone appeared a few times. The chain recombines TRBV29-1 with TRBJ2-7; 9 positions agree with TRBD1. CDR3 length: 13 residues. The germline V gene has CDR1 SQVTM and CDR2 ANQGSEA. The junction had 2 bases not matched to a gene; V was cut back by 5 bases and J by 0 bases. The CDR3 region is CSVLTGGSYEQYF. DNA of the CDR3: TGCAGCGTTTTGACAGGGGGCTCCTACGAGCAGTACTTC.

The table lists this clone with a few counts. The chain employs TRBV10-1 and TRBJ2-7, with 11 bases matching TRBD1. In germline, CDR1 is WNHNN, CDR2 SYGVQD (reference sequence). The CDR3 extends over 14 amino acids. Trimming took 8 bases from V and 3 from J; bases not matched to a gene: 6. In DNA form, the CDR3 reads TGCGCCAGCGAACCCGGGACAGGGGGCTACGAGCAGTACTTC. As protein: CASEPGTGGYEQYF.

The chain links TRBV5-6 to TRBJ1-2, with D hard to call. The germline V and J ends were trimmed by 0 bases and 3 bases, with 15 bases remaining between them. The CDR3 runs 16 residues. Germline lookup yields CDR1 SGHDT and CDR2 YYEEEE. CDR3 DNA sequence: TGTGCCAGCAGCTTGGCCCCGAGAGGGTCTTACTATGGCTACACCTTC. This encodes CASSLAPRGSYYGYTF.

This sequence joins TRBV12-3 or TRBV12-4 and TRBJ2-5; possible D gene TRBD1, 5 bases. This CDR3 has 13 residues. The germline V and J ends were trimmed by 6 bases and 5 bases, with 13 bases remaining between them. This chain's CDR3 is CASRVGAGETQYF. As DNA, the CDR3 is TGTGCCAGCAGGGTAGGGGCTGGGGAGACCCAGTACTTC.

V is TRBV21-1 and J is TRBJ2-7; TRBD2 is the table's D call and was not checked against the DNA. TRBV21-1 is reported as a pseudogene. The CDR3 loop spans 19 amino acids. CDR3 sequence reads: CASSPPQGGTSGESYEQYF. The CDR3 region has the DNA TGTGCCAGCAGCCCACCCCAGGGGGGTACTAGCGGGGAGTCCTACGAGCAGTACTTC.

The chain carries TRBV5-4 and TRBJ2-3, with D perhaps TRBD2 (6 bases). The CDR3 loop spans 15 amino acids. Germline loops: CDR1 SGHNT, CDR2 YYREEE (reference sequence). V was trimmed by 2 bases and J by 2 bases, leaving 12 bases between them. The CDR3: CASSFSLAHTDTQYF. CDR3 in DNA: TGTGCCAGCAGCTTTTCTCTAGCGCACACAGATACGCAGTATTTT.

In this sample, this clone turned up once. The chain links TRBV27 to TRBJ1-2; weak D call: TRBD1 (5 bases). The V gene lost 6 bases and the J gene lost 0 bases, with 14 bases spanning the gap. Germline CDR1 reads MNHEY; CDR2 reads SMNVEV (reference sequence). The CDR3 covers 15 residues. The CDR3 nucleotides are TGTGCCAGCAGACCCACAGGAAGTGCTAACTATGGCTACACCTTC. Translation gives CASRPTGSANYGYTF.

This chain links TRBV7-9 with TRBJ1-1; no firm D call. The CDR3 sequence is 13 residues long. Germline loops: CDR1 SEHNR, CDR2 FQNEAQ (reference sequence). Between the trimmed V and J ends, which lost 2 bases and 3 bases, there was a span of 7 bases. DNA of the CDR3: TGTGCCAGCAGCTTAATGTCGGACACTGAAGCTTTCTTT. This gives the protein CASSLMSDTEAFF.

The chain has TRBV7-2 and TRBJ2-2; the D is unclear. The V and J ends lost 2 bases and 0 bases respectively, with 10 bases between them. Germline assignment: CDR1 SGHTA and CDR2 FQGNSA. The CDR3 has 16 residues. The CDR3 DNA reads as TGTGCCAGCAGCTTACGAGGAACTGCGAACACCGGGGAGCTGTTTTTT. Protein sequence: CASSLRGTANTGELFF.

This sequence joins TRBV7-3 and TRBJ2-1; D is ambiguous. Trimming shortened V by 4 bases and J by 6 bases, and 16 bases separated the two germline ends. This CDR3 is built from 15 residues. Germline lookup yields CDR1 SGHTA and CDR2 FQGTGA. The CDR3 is CASSSRHAKSNEQFF. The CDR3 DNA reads TGTGCCAGCAGCTCTCGACACGCCAAGTCCAATGAGCAGTTCTTC.

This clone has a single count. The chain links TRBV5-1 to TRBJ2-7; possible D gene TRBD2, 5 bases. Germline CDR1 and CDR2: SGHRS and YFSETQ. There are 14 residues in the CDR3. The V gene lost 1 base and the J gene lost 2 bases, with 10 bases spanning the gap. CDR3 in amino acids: CASSLLSSAYEQYF. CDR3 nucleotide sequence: TGCGCCAGCAGCTTGCTGAGTAGCGCCTACGAGCAGTACTTC.

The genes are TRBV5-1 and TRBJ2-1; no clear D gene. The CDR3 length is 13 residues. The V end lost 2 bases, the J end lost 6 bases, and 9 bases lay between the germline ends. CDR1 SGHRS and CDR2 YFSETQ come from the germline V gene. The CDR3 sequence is CASSLIIGNEQFF. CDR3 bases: TGCGCCAGCAGCTTAATCATCGGCAATGAGCAGTTCTTC.